Here is one T cell receptor beta chain with its context. The data were taken from a study of blood T cell repertoires in COVID-19. The overall study: The origin of the acute and convalescent COVID-19 samples was the United States, Italy and Spain. The cDNA or gDNA used as material had been derived from T cells, B-cell-depleted T cells, or PBMCs.

In the study's own analysis: Reference gene primer amplification gave nucleated cell count estimates. Using immunoSEQ multiplex PCR, the repertoire was profiled, and TCRdb retains in-frame clones only, with some absent. The DNA gave D and trimming, while V, J and clone size come from that table. Of tens of thousands of clones in the sample, roughly 80% were seen once. Sequencing was done on a sample of peripheral blood. The receptor comes from a man aged 65-85 years with acute or convalescent COVID-19.

The CDR3 reads CAIKGEGASYEQYF. The CDR3 DNA is TGTGCCATCAAGGGTGAGGGTGCCTCCTACGAGCAGTACTTC. The rearrangement joins TRBV10-3 to TRBJ2-7; weak D call: TRBD2 (5 bases). Trimming left V 7 bases short and J 0 bases short, with 13 bases between. Looked up from germline, CDR1 is ENHRY and CDR2 is SYGVKD. This CDR3 is built from 14 residues.